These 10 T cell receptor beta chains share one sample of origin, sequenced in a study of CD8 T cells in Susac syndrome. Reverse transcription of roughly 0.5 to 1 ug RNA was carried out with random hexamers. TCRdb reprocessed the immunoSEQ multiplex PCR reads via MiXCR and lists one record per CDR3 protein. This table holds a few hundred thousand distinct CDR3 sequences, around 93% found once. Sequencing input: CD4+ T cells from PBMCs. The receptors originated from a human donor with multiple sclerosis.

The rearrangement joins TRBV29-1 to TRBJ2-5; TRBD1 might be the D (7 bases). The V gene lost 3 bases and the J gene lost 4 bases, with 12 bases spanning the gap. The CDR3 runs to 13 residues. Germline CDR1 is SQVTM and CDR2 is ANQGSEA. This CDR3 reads CSVEEGAAETQYF. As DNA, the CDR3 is TGCAGCGTTGAGGAGGGGGCGGCAGAGACCCAGTACTTC.

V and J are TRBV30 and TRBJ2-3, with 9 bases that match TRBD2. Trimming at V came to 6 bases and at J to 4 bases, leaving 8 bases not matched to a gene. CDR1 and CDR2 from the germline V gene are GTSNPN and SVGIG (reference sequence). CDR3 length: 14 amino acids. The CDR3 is CACSYGGGADTQYF. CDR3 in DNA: TGTGCCTGCTCTTATGGCGGGGGGGCAGATACGCAGTATTTT.

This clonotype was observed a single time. CDR3 in amino acids: CASRHGTSEQETQYF. In DNA, the CDR3 is TGTGCCAGCAGACATGGGACTAGCGAACAAGAGACCCAGTACTTC. The chain employs TRBV5-4 and TRBJ2-5; TRBD2 matches at 10 bases. The germline gives CDR1 SGHNT, CDR2 YYREEE (reference sequence). The CDR3 is made up of 15 amino acids. V trimming: 5 bases; J trimming: 2 bases; junction bases outside the gene matches: 6.

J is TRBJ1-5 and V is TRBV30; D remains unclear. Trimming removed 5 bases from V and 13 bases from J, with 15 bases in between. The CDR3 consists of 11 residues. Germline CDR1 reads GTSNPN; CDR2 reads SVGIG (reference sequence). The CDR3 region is CAWAQGFQQHF. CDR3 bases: TGTGCCTGGGCCCAAGGGTTTCAGCAGCATTTT. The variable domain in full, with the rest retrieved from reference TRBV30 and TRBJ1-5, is SQTIHQWPATLVQPVGSPLSLECTVEGTSNPNLYWYRQAAGRGLQLLFYSVGIGQISSEVPQNLSASRPQDRQFILSSKKLLLSDSGFYLCAWAQGFQQHFGDGTRLSIL.

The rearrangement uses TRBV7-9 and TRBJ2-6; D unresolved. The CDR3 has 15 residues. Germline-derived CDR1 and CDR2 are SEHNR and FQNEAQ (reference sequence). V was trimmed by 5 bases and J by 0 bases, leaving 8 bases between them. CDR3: CASSHRFSGANVLTF. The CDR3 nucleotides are TGTGCCAGCAGCCACCGTTTCTCTGGGGCCAACGTCCTGACTTTC. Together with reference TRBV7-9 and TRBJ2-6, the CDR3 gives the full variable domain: DTGVSQNPRHKITKRGQNVTFRCDPISEHNRLYWYRQTLGQGPEFLTYFQNEAQLEKSRLLSDRFSAERPKGSFSTLEIQRTEQGDSAMYLCASSHRFSGANVLTFGAGSRLTVL.

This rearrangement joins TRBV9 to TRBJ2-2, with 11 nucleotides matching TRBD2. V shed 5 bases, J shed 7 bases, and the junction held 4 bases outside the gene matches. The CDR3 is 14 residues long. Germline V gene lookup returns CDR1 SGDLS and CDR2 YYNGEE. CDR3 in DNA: TGTGCCAGCAGGGGACTAGCGGTTGGCGGGGAGCTGTTTTTT. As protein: CASRGLAVGGELFF.

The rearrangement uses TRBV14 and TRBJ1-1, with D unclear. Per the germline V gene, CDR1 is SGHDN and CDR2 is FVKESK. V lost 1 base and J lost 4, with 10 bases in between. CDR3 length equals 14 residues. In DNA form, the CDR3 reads TGTGCCAGCAGCCAAGGGGTTTTGGGCACTGAAGCTTTCTTT. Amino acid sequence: CASSQGVLGTEAFF.

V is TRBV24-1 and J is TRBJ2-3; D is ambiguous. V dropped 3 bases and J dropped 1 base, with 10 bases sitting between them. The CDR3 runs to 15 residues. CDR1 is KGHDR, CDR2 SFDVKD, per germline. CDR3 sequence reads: CATSDPGWGTDTQYF. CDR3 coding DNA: TGTGCCACCAGTGATCCCGGCTGGGGCACAGATACGCAGTATTTT.

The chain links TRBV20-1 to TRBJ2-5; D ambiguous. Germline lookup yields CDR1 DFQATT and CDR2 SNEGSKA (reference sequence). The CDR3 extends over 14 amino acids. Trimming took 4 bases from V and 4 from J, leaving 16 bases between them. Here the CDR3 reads CSAKNFLGGETQYF. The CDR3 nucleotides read TGCAGTGCTAAAAACTTTCTAGGTGGAGAGACCCAGTACTTC.

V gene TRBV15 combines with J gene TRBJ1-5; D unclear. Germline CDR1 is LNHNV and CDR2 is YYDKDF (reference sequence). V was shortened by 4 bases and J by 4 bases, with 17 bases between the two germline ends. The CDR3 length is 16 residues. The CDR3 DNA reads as TGTGCCACCAGCATAGACCATTCTTGGGGTAATCAGCCCCAGCATTTT. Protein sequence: CATSIDHSWGNQPQHF.